The 22 T cell receptor beta chains reported below all come from one sample, sequenced in a study of Ad26.COV2.S vaccination and SARS-CoV-2 variants. Treatment of the sample: 15 to 20 received Ad26.COV2.S at low or high dose, single or two shots; 5 received placebo; per-sample allocation not given. At day 63 after the first vaccine or placebo injection, samples were drawn. The protocol was immunoSEQ multiplex PCR, while the TCRdb copy is restricted to in-frame clones and leaves out a portion. The sample has 350,000 to 500,000 clones, roughly 88% seen once. This specimen was peripheral blood, taken in a trial of Ad26.COV2.S vaccine versus placebo. Source of these receptors: a person between 18 and 59 years old who received the Ad26.COV2.S COVID-19 vaccine or a placebo.

This clone was detected once. The sample contains more than one DNA sequence encoding this CDR3. The chain has TRBV6-6 and TRBJ1-5; D ambiguous. Germline V CDR1 and CDR2: MNHNY, SVGAGI (reference sequence). The CDR3 extends over 14 amino acids. V dropped 3 bases and J dropped 4 bases, with 10 bases sitting between them. CDR3 in DNA: TGTGCCAGCAGTTATCCGGGTGGGAATCAGCCCCAGCATTTT. Protein sequence: CASSYPGGNQPQHF.

This chain joins TRBV7-2 and TRBJ2-7; D perhaps matches TRBD1 (6 bases). CDR3 length: 13 residues. From germline, CDR1 is SGHTA and CDR2 FQGNSA. V was trimmed by 5 bases and J by 5 bases, leaving 13 bases between them. CDR3 DNA: TGTGCCAGCAGCCAAAGGGGGTCCCACGAGCAGTACTTC. Protein sequence: CASSQRGSHEQYF.

The V and J genes are TRBV9 and TRBJ2-5; TRBD1 agrees at 8 bases. The CDR3 is made up of 15 amino acids. V was pared by 0 bases and J by 5 bases, with 6 bases of the junction left unmatched. Germline V gene lookup returns CDR1 SGDLS and CDR2 YYNGEE. Here the CDR3 reads CASSVGNRGKETQYF. The CDR3 nucleotides are TGTGCCAGCAGCGTAGGAAACAGGGGGAAGGAGACCCAGTACTTC.

This chain joins TRBV5-6 and TRBJ2-4; D is perhaps TRBD2 (6 bases). This CDR3 comprises 14 residues. Trimming stripped 5 bases from V and 5 bases from J, with 14 bases between. Germline V gene sequence: CDR1 SGHDT, CDR2 YYEEEE. The CDR3 DNA reads TGTGCCAGCAGTCGCGGGATCAGGGAAAACATTCAGTACTTC. Its translation is CASSRGIRENIQYF.

The chain carries TRBV7-9 and TRBJ2-2, with D hard to call. Germline assignment: CDR1 SEHNR and CDR2 FQNEAQ (reference sequence). The V and J ends lost 5 bases and 1 base respectively, with 11 bases between them. This CDR3 has 15 amino acids. CDR3 loop: CASSPPLMNTGELFF. CDR3 in DNA: TGTGCCAGCAGCCCGCCCCTAATGAACACCGGGGAGCTGTTTTTT.

This chain uses TRBV5-1 with TRBJ1-5; D not resolved. Germline V lookup: CDR1 SGHRS, CDR2 YFSETQ. V lost 0 bases, J lost 5 bases, and 6 bases lay in between. This CDR3 is 13 amino acids long. In nucleotides, the CDR3 is TGCGCCAGCAGCTTGGACACTGATCAGCCCCAGCATTTT. Translating gives CASSLDTDQPQHF.

The rearrangement uses TRBV27 and TRBJ2-7; perhaps TRBD2 as D (7 bases). The CDR3 totals 14 residues. V was pared by 6 bases and J by 6 bases, with 18 bases between. Germline V CDR1 and CDR2: MNHEY, SMNVEV (reference sequence). The CDR3 loop reads CASRPVGGVREQYF. CDR3 DNA: TGTGCCAGCAGACCTGTAGGGGGGGTCCGCGAGCAGTACTTC.

This clone has only one observation. The rearrangement uses TRBV11-3 and TRBJ2-1; 12 nucleotides match TRBD2. CDR3 size: 17 residues. The germline CDR1 and CDR2 sequences are SGHNT and YENEEA. The V and J ends lost 4 bases and 4 bases, in that order; junction bases with no gene match: 8. The CDR3 nucleotides read TGTGCCAGCAGCTCCCTGACTAGCGGGAGATATTACAATGAGCAGTTCTTC. Amino acid sequence: CASSSLTSGRYYNEQFF. Full variable domain (outside the CDR3, taken from reference TRBV11-3 and TRBJ2-1): EAGVVQSPRYKIIEKKQPVAFWCNPISGHNTLYWYLQNLGQGPELLIRYENEEAVDDSQLPKDRFSAERLKGVDSTLKIQPAELGDSAVYLCASSSLTSGRYYNEQFFGPGTRLTVL.

The V and J genes are TRBV18 and TRBJ2-3; possibly TRBD2 for D (5 bases). The CDR3 contains 16 residues. In germline, CDR1 is KGHSH, CDR2 LQKENI. V lost 1 base and J 2 bases, leaving 13 bases between the germline ends. The CDR3 here is CASSPLGEYFTDTQYF. DNA for the CDR3: TGTGCCAGCTCACCACTTGGGGAGTATTTCACAGATACGCAGTATTTT.

The CDR3 DNA follows: TGTGCCAGCAGCCCCCGGACAGGGGAGGACTACGAGCAGTACTTC. Protein product: CASSPRTGEDYEQYF. J is TRBJ2-7 and V is TRBV11-3; 9 bases map to TRBD1. Germline values: CDR1 SGHNT, CDR2 YENEEA. The CDR3 is 15 amino acids. The V segment lost 5 bases and the J segment 3 bases; nucleotides outside the gene matches: 8.

The chain is built from TRBV27 and TRBJ1-2; perhaps TRBD1 as D (5 bases). Germline CDR1 reads MNHEY; CDR2 reads SMNVEV (reference sequence). This CDR3 is built from 16 residues. The germline V and J ends were trimmed by 7 bases and 4 bases, with 22 bases remaining between them. CDR3 DNA: TGTGCCAGCAACTCACACCTGGGTGGGGGGATCTATGGCTACACCTTC. This encodes CASNSHLGGGIYGYTF.

J is TRBJ2-7 and V is TRBV27, with TRBD1 matching 7 bases. The CDR3 covers 14 residues. J lost 6 bases, V lost 5 bases, and 10 bases had no gene match. CDR1 MNHEY and CDR2 SMNVEV come from the germline V gene (reference sequence). The CDR3 sequence is CASSTTGSRFEQYF. The CDR3 nucleotides are TGTGCCAGCAGTACGACAGGGTCTCGCTTCGAGCAGTACTTC.

The rearrangement uses TRBV7-2 and TRBJ2-5; D remains unclear. The V end was cut by 0 bases, the J end by 5 bases, with 10 bases between. CDR1 and CDR2 from the germline V gene are SGHTA and FQGNSA. CDR3 length: 14 residues. CDR3 DNA sequence: TGTGCCAGCAGCTTAGCGCGCATTCCCGAGACCCAGTACTTC. Its protein product is CASSLARIPETQYF.

In this sample, this clone turned up a few times. The rearrangement uses TRBV27 and TRBJ2-7; 14 bases fit TRBD2. CDR1 is MNHEY, CDR2 SMNVEV, per germline (reference sequence). The CDR3 spans 18 residues. V was pared by 5 bases and J by 4 bases, with 13 bases of the junction left unmatched. The CDR3 protein is CASSPLGLAGASRYEQYF. The CDR3 DNA is TGTGCCAGCAGTCCACTGGGACTAGCGGGAGCTTCTCGATACGAGCAGTACTTC.

The gene calls are TRBV4-2 and TRBJ2-7; TRBD1 aligns across 12 bases. The CDR3 has 15 residues. Per the germline V gene, CDR1 is LGHNA and CDR2 is YNFKEQ. V shed 4 bases and J 4 bases; nucleotides not matched to a gene: 5. The CDR3 nucleotides read TGTGCCAGCAGCCTAAGGGACAGGGGGCTGTACGAGCAGTACTTC. Its translation is CASSLRDRGLYEQYF.

The chain couples TRBV2 to TRBJ2-1; D remains ambiguous. V shed 2 bases and J shed 5 bases, with 7 bases lying between them. The CDR3 contains 13 residues. Germline V gene sequence: CDR1 SNHLY, CDR2 FYNNEI. The CDR3 DNA follows: TGTGCCAGCAGTGAAACGGTGGACAATGAGCAGTTCTTC. Encoded protein: CASSETVDNEQFF.

A remark on this clone: The same CDR3 is also encoded by other DNA sequences in this sample. The chain is built from TRBV4-2 and TRBJ2-7; weak D call: TRBD1 (6 bases). The CDR3 length is 13 residues. Deletions cut 0 bases from V and 4 bases from J, with 7 bases between. Germline CDR1 reads LGHNA; CDR2 reads YNFKEQ. In DNA, the CDR3 is TGTGCCAGCAGCCAAGATAGGGGGTACGAGCAGTACTTC. This codes for CASSQDRGYEQYF.

The chain joins TRBV19 to TRBJ2-1; TRBD2 aligns across 7 bases. CDR3 length equals 15 residues. Germline V gene data show CDR1 as LNHDA and CDR2 as SQIVND (reference sequence). The junction had 11 bases not matched to a gene; V was cut back by 5 bases and J by 7 bases. The CDR3 DNA reads TGTGCCAGTAGTTTGTCCGGTACTAGCGTAAATGAGCAGTTCTTC. Encoded protein: CASSLSGTSVNEQFF.

This chain connects TRBV2 to TRBJ1-3; D uncertain. Germline CDR1 is SNHLY and CDR2 is FYNNEI. The CDR3 has 14 residues. V was cut by 2 bases and J by 0 bases, with 5 bases left in between. CDR3 DNA: TGTGCCAGCAGTGAAACACGCTCTGGAAACACCATATATTTT. Encoded protein: CASSETRSGNTIYF. Based on the CDR3 plus reference TRBV2 and TRBJ1-3, the full variable domain is EPEVTQTPSHQVTQMGQEVILRCVPISNHLYFYWYRQILGQKVEFLVSFYNNEISEKSEIFDDQFSVERPDGSNFTLKIRSTKLEDSAMYFCASSETRSGNTIYFGEGSWLTVV.

The chain joins TRBV5-6 to TRBJ1-4, with D possibly matching TRBD1 (5 bases). Germline assignment: CDR1 SGHDT and CDR2 YYEEEE. The CDR3 is made up of 14 amino acids. V shed 4 bases and J shed 3 bases, with 10 bases lying between them. The CDR3 is CASSVGGSNEKLFF. The CDR3 DNA reads as TGTGCCAGCAGCGTTGGGGGGTCTAATGAAAAACTGTTTTTT.

The rearrangement links TRBV28 to TRBJ2-5; TRBD1 might be the D (5 bases). Germline CDR1 reads MDHEN; CDR2 reads SYDVKM. CDR3 length: 16 residues. Trimming shortened V by 4 bases and J by 2 bases, and 17 bases separated the two germline ends. CDR3 in DNA: TGTGCCAGCAGTTCCCGTATCAGGGATTTGCAAGAGACCCAGTACTTC. Its protein is CASSSRIRDLQETQYF.

The rearrangement uses TRBV10-2 and TRBJ2-2; 12 nucleotides agree with TRBD2. The CDR3 length is 18 residues. Trimming removed 2 bases from V and 2 bases from J; junction bases left unmatched: 6. Germline V lookup: CDR1 WSHSY, CDR2 SAAADI. CDR3 in DNA: TGCGCCAGCAGTGAGGGCGGACTAGCGGGAAGAAACACCGGGGAGCTGTTTTTT. Its translation: CASSEGGLAGRNTGELFF.